A selection of T cell receptor beta chains follows, all from one sample in a study of blood T cells in healthy people across ages. TCRdb ran MiXCR on the 5' RACE reads and lists one entry per CDR3 protein. The sample includes roughly 680,000 distinct CDR3 sequences, roughly half of them seen just once. Specimen: blood. The receptors derive from a woman of 80 years or more in good health. CDR3s include the opening cysteine and the closing phenylalanine or tryptophan. Fields, in order: clone size, V gene, J gene, D gene, CDR3 DNA, CDR3 protein. D genes are given only for firm matches. The listing skips clone size in some rows; elsewhere it reads once, few, many or a size class.

>few|TRBV20-1|TRBJ2-2|-
TGCAGTGCAGAGAGGAGCGATCCGAACACCGGGGAGCTGTTTTTT
CSAERSDPNTGELFF
>many|TRBV3-1|TRBJ2-7|-
TGTGCCAGCAGCCAAGCGCTCTACGAGCAGTACTTC
CASSQALYEQYF
>once|TRBV29-1|TRBJ1-2|-
TGCAGCGTTGAAACGTCGGGCTTCTATGGCTACACCTTC
CSVETSGFYGYTF
>-|TRBV20-1|TRBJ1-4|-
TGCAGTGCTAGAGGAGTGACTAATGAAAAACTGTTTTTT
CSARGVTNEKLFF
>many|TRBV5-1|TRBJ1-2|TRBD1
TGCGCCAGCAGCTTGGGACAGGGAGTTACCTGGGGCTACACCTTC
CASSLGQGVTWGYTF
>-|TRBV21-1|TRBJ2-3|-
TGTGCCAGCAGCAAAGTCCCCCAATCATATCCTACAGGGGGGTACACAGATACGCAGTATTTT
CASSKVPQSYPTGGYTDTQYF
>-|TRBV6-1|TRBJ1-2|-
TGTGCCAGCGGAACCCAGGGTAATGGCTACACCTTC
CASGTQGNGYTF
>many|TRBV4-1|TRBJ2-1|TRBD1
TGCGCCAGCAGCCAAGCCGGGACAGGGGGCTTCAATGAGCAGTTCTTC
CASSQAGTGGFNEQFF
>many|TRBV29-1|TRBJ1-4|TRBD1
TGCAGCGTTAAAACGACAGGGTTTGAAAAACTGTTTTTT
CSVKTTGFEKLFF
>-|TRBV5-1|TRBJ2-3|-
TGCGCCAGTAAACCACTCAGCGGAACCGCAGATACGCAGTATTTT
CASKPLSGTADTQYF
>-|TRBV20-1|TRBJ1-3|-
TGCAGTGCTAGTTCAGGGACCGGGGCCGGAAACACCATATATTTT
CSASSGTGAGNTIYF
>-|TRBV20-1|TRBJ2-7|TRBD2
TGCAGTGCTATCAGCGGGAGCAGACACTACGAGCAGTACTTC
CSAISGSRHYEQYF
>-|TRBV12-3/TRBV12-4|TRBJ2-7|-
TGTGCCAGCCAGAAGCCCCGGCGGTACGAGCAGTACTTC
CASQKPRRYEQYF
>once|TRBV12-3/TRBV12-4|TRBJ2-1|TRBD1
TGTGCCAGCAGTCCGCCGGGACAGGGTACCTACAATGAGCAGTTCTTC
CASSPPGQGTYNEQFF
>few|TRBV9|TRBJ2-1|-
TGTGCCAGCAGCGTCGGACATTCCTCCTACAATGAGCAGTTCTTC
CASSVGHSSYNEQFF
>-|TRBV29-1|TRBJ2-2|-
TGCAGCGTTGTCGCTGGGACCGGGGAGCTGTTTTTT
CSVVAGTGELFF
>-|TRBV20-1|TRBJ2-2|-
TGCAGTGCTACAGGGGACACCGGGGAGCTGTTTTTT
CSATGDTGELFF
>-|TRBV5-1|TRBJ1-1|TRBD1
TGCGCCAGCAGCCCCGACAGGGGGCTAGTTGAAGCTTTCTTT
CASSPDRGLVEAFF
>-|TRBV27|TRBJ1-1|TRBD1
TGTGCCAGCAGACAGGAATGGACAGGGAACACTGAAGCTTTCTTT
CASRQEWTGNTEAFF
>once|TRBV12-3/TRBV12-4|TRBJ2-2|-
TGTGCCAGCTCGGGCAGGGATAACACCGGGGAGCTGTTTTTT
CASSGRDNTGELFF
>many|TRBV6-5|TRBJ2-1|TRBD1
TGTGCCAGCAGACGAGGGACAGGGGGATACAATGAGCAGTTCTTC
CASRRGTGGYNEQFF
>-|TRBV20-1|TRBJ2-1|-
TGCAGTGCTGCGGGACAGTACTCCTACAATGAGCAGTTCTTC
CSAAGQYSYNEQFF
>-|TRBV6-2/TRBV6-3|TRBJ2-7|-
TGTGCCAGCGTCTTAGGCGTTCCTCCCTACGAGCAGTACTTC
CASVLGVPPYEQYF
>many|TRBV28|TRBJ2-1|TRBD1
TGTGCCAGCAGTTTGGGGGACAGGTCCTACAATGAGCAGTTCTTC
CASSLGDRSYNEQFF
>once|TRBV7-2|TRBJ2-3|-
TGTGCCAGCAGCTCCCCCCCCACTACGCAGTATTTT
CASSSPPTTQYF
>-|TRBV4-1|TRBJ2-5|TRBD2
TGCGCCAGCAGCCCTCTAGCGGCTAACAATGAGCAGTACTTC
CASSPLAANNEQYF
>-|TRBV20-1|TRBJ2-1|-
TGCAGTGCCCTCAGAGTGGGCCAGTTCTTC
CSALRVGQFF
>-|TRBV12-3/TRBV12-4|TRBJ1-4|TRBD1
TGTGCCACCCGACAGGGCTTGGCTAATGAAAAACTGTTTTTT
CATRQGLANEKLFF
>-|TRBV2|TRBJ1-2|-
TGTGCCAGCAGTTCCTGGTCGGGGACCTACACCTTC
CASSSWSGTYTF
>-|TRBV28|TRBJ2-4|-
TGTGCCAGCAGCCAGGGTGGGCAAAACATTCAGTACTTC
CASSQGGQNIQYF
>few|TRBV5-1|TRBJ2-3|-
TGCGCCAGCAGCTTGGCTGGACGCGGTTCGACGGGGTCTACAGATACGCAGTATTTT
CASSLAGRGSTGSTDTQYF
>few|TRBV18|TRBJ2-2|-
TGTGCCAGCTCACCACAAGGACAGAACACCGGGGAGCTGTTTTTT
CASSPQGQNTGELFF
>-|TRBV7-9|TRBJ2-5|-
TGTGCCAGCAGCTCCCGGACGCAAGAGACCCAGTACTTC
CASSSRTQETQYF
>-|TRBV20-1|TRBJ2-7|TRBD1
TGCAGTGTTCGGGCAGGGGGTCTCTACGAGCAGTACTTC
CSVRAGGLYEQYF
>-|TRBV6-7|TRBJ2-1|-
TGTGCCAGCAGTTACGACCCGAGCTCCTACAATGAGCAGTTCTTC
CASSYDPSSYNEQFF
>-|TRBV6-5|TRBJ1-1|-
-
CASSSSGHERFKAFF
>-|TRBV29-1|TRBJ2-3|-
TGCAGCACCAGGACTGACACAGATACGCAGTATTTT
CSTRTDTDTQYF
>-|TRBV14|TRBJ2-3|-
TGTGCCAGCAGCCAAGCGGGATATACGCAGTATTTT
CASSQAGYTQYF
>few|TRBV7-6|TRBJ1-5|-
TGTGCCAGCAGCTCACCACAAGGGCAGCCCCAGCATTTT
CASSSPQGQPQHF
>-|TRBV20-1|TRBJ1-2|TRBD1
TGCAGTGCTAGAGTTCACAGGGGCGGGTATGGCTACACCTTC
CSARVHRGGYGYTF
>-|TRBV3-1|TRBJ1-1|TRBD1
TGTGCCAGCAGTCAGAGGACAGGGGTTGTGACTGAAGCTTTCTTT
CASSQRTGVVTEAFF